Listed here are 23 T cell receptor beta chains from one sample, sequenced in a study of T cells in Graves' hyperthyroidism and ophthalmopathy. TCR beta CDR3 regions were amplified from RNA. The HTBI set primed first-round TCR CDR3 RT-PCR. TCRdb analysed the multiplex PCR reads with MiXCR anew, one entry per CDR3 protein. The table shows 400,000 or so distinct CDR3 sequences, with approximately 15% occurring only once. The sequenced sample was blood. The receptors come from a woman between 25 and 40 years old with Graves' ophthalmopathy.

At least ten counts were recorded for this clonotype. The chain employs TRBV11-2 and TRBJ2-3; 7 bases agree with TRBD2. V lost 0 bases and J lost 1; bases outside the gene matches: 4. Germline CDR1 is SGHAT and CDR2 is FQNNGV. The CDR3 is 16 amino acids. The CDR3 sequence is CASSLEWGGGTDTQYF. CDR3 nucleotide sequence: TGTGCCAGCAGCTTAGAGTGGGGGGGTGGCACAGATACGCAGTATTTT.

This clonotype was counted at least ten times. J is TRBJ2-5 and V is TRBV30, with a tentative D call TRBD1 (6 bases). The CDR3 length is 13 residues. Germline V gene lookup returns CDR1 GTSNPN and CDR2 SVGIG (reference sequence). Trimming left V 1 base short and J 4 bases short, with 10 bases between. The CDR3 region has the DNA TGTGCCTGGAGTGAGGGGGTTAGAGAGACCCAGTACTTC. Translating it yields CAWSEGVRETQYF.

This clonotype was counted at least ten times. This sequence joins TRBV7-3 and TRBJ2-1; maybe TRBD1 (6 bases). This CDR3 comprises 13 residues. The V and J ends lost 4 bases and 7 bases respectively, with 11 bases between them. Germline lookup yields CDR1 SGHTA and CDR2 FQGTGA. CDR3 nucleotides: TGTGCCAGCAGCTCAGGGGACGGAAATGAGCAGTTCTTC. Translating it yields CASSSGDGNEQFF.

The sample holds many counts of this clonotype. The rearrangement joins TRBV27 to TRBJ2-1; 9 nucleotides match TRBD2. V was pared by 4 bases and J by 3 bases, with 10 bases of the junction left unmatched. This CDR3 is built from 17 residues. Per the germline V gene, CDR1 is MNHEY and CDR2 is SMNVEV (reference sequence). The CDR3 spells CASSSAIAGAFYNEQFF. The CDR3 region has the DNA TGTGCCAGCAGTTCTGCTATAGCGGGGGCCTTCTACAATGAGCAGTTCTTC.

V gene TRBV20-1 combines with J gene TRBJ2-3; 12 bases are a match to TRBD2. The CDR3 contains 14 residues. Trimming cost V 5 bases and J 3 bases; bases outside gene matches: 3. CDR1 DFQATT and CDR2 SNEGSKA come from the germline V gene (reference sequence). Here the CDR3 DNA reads TGCAGTGCTGTTGGACTAGCGGGAACAGATACGCAGTATTTT. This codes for CSAVGLAGTDTQYF.

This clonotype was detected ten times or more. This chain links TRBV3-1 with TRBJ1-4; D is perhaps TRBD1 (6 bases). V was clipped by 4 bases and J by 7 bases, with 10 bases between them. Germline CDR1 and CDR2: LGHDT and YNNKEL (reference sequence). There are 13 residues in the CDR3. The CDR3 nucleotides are TGTGCCAGCAGCCGGACAGAAGGTGAAAAACTGTTTTTT. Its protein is CASSRTEGEKLFF.

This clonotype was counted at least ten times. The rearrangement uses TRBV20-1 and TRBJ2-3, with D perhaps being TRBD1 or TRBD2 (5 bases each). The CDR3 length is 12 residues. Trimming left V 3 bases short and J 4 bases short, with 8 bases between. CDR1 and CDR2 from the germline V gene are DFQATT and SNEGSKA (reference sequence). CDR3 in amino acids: CSARGVSDTQYF. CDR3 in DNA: TGCAGTGCTAGGGGGGTGTCAGATACGCAGTATTTT.

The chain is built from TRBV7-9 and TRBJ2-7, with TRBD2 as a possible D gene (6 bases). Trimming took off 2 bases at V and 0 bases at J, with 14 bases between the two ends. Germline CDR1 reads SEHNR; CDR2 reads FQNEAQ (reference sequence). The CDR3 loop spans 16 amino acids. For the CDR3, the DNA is TGTGCCAGCAGCTTATTATCGGAGGGGAGCTCCTACGAGCAGTACTTC. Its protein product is CASSLLSEGSSYEQYF.

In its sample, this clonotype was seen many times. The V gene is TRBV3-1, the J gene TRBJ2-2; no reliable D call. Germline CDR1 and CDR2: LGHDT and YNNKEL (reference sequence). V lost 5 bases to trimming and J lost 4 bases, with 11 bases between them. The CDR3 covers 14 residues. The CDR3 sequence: CASSSSSLTGELFF. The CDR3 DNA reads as TGTGCCAGCAGCTCTTCCAGCCTCACCGGGGAGCTGTTTTTT.

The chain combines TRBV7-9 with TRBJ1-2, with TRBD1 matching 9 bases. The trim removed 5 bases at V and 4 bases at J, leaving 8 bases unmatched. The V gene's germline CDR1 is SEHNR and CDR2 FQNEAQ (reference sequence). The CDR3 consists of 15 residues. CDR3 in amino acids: CASSTYRDRAYGYTF. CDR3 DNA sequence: TGTGCCAGCAGCACTTACCGGGACAGGGCCTATGGCTACACCTTC.

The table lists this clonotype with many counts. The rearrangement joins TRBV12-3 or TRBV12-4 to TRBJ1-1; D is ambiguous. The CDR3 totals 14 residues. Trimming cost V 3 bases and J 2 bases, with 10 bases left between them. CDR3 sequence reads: CASSFLLYNTEAFF. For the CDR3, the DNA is TGTGCCAGCAGTTTTCTACTTTATAACACTGAAGCTTTCTTT.

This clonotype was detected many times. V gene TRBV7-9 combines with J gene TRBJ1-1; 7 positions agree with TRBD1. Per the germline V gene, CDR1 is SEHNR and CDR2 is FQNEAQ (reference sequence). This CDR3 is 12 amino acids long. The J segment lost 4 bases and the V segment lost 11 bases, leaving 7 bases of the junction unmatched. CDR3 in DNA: TGTGCCCCAGGGGGGTTTGGCACTGAAGCTTTCTTT. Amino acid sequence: CAPGGFGTEAFF.

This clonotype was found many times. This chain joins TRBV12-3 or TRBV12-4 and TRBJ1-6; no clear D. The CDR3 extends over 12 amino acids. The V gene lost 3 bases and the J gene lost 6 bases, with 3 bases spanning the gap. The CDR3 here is CASSFINSPLHF. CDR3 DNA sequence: TGTGCCAGCAGTTTTATTAATTCACCCCTCCACTTT.

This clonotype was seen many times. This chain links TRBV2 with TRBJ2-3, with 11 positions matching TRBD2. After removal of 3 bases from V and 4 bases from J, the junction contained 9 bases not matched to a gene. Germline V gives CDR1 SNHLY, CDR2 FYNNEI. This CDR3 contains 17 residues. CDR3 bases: TGTGCCAGCAGTGATCCCCGTAGCGGGGGGGCCCCAGATACGCAGTATTTT. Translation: CASSDPRSGGAPDTQYF.

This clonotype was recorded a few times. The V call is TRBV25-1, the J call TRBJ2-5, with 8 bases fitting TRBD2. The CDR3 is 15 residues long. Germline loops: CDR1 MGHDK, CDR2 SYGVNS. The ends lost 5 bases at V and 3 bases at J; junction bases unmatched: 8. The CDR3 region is CASSFAGGSEETQYF. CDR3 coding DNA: TGTGCCAGCAGTTTCGCGGGGGGCTCCGAAGAGACCCAGTACTTC.

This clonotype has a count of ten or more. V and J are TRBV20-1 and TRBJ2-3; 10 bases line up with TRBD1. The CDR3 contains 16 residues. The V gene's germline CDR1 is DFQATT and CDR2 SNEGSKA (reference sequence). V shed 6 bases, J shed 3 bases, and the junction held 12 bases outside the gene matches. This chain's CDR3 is CSAIPGQGTRTDTQYF. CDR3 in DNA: TGCAGTGCCATTCCGGGACAGGGGACTCGAACAGATACGCAGTATTTT.

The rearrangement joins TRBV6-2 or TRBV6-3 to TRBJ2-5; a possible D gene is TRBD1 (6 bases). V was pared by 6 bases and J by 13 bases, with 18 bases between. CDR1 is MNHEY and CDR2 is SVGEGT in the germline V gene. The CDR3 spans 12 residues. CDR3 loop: CASRFLQGHLYF. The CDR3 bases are TGTGCCAGCAGATTTTTACAGGGTCATTTGTACTTC.

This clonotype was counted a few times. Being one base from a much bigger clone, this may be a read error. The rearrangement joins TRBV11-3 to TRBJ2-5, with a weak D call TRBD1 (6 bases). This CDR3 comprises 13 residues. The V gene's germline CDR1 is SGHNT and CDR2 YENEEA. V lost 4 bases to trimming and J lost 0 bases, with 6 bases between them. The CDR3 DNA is TGTGCCAGCAGCTGGGACAACCAAGAGACCCAGTACTTC. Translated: CASSWDNQETQYF.

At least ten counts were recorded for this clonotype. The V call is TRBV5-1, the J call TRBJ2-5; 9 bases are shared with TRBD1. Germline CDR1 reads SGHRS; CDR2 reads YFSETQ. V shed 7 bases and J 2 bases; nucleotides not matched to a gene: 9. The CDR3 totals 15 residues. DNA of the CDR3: TGCGCCAGCGGCGTAGGGACAGGGATACAAGAGACCCAGTACTTC. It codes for CASGVGTGIQETQYF.

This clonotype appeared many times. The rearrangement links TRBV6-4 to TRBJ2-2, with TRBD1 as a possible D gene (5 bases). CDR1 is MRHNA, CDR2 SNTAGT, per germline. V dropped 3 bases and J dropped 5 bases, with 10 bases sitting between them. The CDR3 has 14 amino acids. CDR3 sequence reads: CASSEGVRTGELFF. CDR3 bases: TGTGCCAGCAGTGAAGGGGTGAGGACCGGGGAGCTGTTTTTT.

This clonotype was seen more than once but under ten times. CDR3 amino acids: CATSWGGGQETQYF. The CDR3 nucleotides are TGCGCCACCTCTTGGGGGGGGGGCCAAGAGACCCAGTACTTC. The rearrangement links TRBV10-2 to TRBJ2-5; 7 nucleotides agree with TRBD2. The CDR3 length is 14 residues. The ends lost 10 bases at V and 1 base at J; junction bases unmatched: 9. CDR1 and CDR2 (germline): WSHSY, SAAADI.

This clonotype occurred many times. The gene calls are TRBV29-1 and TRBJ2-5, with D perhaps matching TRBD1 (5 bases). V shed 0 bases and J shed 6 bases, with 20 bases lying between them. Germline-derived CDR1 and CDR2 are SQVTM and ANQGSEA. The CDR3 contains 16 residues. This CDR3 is CSVEDRAGQPTKTQYF. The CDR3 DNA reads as TGCAGCGTTGAAGATCGGGCAGGGCAACCCACGAAGACCCAGTACTTC.

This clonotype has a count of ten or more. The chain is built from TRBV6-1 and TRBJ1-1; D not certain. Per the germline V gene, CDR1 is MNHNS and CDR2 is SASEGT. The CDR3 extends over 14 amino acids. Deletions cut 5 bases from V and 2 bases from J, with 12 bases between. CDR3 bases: TGTGCCAGCAGTTACACAACGCGAAACACTGAAGCTTTCTTT. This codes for CASSYTTRNTEAFF.